The rows below give T cell receptor beta chains drawn from one sample of a study of Graves' ophthalmopathy and Graves' hyperthyroidism. Each CDR3 protein gets one entry after TCRdb re-called the multiplex PCR reads with MiXCR. The table lists hundreds of thousands of distinct CDR3 sequences, roughly 41% of them singletons. Material for sequencing was peripheral blood. The receptors derive from an adult man with Graves' ophthalmopathy. Both conserved end residues are part of each CDR3.

V,J,CDR3
TRBV29-1,TRBJ1-1,CSVESDSEAFF
TRBV25-1,TRBJ2-5,CASSAGTYQETQYF
TRBV5-1,TRBJ1-1,CASSLDGTGDPFF
TRBV12-3/TRBV12-4,TRBJ2-2,CASSFSRGGRAGELFF
TRBV3-1,TRBJ1-2,CASSFSHPGQSGGYTF
TRBV11-2,TRBJ1-3,CASSFRGKGNTIYF
TRBV2,TRBJ1-1,CASRGLRAFF
TRBV5-6,TRBJ2-7,CASSRAGLSEQYF
TRBV19,TRBJ2-2,CASRSWRLAGELFF
TRBV29-1,TRBJ1-2,CSVMSEGTTYGYTF
TRBV7-8,TRBJ1-3,CASSQETIGNTIYF
TRBV12-3/TRBV12-4,TRBJ1-6,CASSFCRPGQCYSPLHF
TRBV30,TRBJ2-7,CAWGDDRDSSYEQYF
TRBV6-1,TRBJ1-2,CAGSQTDYYGYTF
TRBV6-6,TRBJ1-5,CASSYPIQDRGREVGQPQHF
TRBV10-2,TRBJ1-3,CASRGGVQDTIYF
TRBV9,TRBJ2-5,CASSVASLAAQETQYF